This entry is about one T cell receptor (beta chain). The data derive from a study of blood T cell repertoires in COVID-19. Original processing notes: The assay estimated nucleated cells by amplifying reference gene primers. Sequencing was performed with immunoSEQ multiplex PCR; in TCRdb, only in-frame clones are kept and a portion is missing. Clone size and V and J calls were adopted from that table, with D and trimming inferred from the DNA. The repertoire holds under 350,000 clones, with approximately 86% as singletons. CDR1 SGHRS and CDR2 YFSETQ come from the germline V gene. The CDR3 sequence is 15 residues long. Losses at the gene ends were 4 bases for V and 7 bases for J; bases not matched to a gene: 6.

This chain links TRBV5-1 with TRBJ1-6, with 9 positions matching TRBD1. The sequenced material came from PBMCs or T cells enriched from blood (not recorded which). This TCR came from a woman between 40 and 55 years old with acute COVID-19. CDR3 DNA: TGCGCCAGCAGCATGACCGGGACAGGGAATTCACCCCTCCACTTT. This codes for CASSMTGTGNSPLHF.